Listed here are 29 T cell receptor beta chains from one sample, sequenced in a study of T cells in Graves' hyperthyroidism and ophthalmopathy (dated by TCRdb to between 2018 and 2020). Library generation was performed with multiplex PCR. Instrument used: Illumina HiSeq 2000. The TCR beta CDR3 regions were amplified from the RNA transcripts. The TCR CDR3 was subjected to a first round of RT-PCR using the HTBI primer set and the Qiagen OneStep RT-PCR kit. TCRdb reanalyzed the raw reads on its own, using fastp at Q25 for trimming and MiXCR for clone calling, and kept in-frame beta chains. Identical CDR3 protein sequences are pooled into one entry, listed with their most common genes and DNA. This sample is represented by fewer than 500,000 distinct CDR3 sequences; approximately 15% of them were singletons. 15% to 20% of the sample comes from the top ten. Source material: blood. The receptors shown here come from a woman in her 30s with Graves' ophthalmopathy.

This clonotype was seen many times. The chain links TRBV30 to TRBJ1-6; possibly TRBD1 for D (6 bases). Between the trimmed V and J ends, which lost 5 bases and 8 bases, there was a span of 19 bases. The CDR3 length is 15 residues. Germline V gives CDR1 GTSNPN, CDR2 SVGIG (reference sequence). In nucleotides, the CDR3 is TGTGCCTGGGCGAGGGGGACAACTCCCGATTCACCCCTCCACTTT. It is translated as CAWARGTTPDSPLHF.

This clonotype was counted at least ten times. The chain has TRBV7-9 and TRBJ1-2; D gene unclear. In germline, CDR1 is SEHNR, CDR2 FQNEAQ (reference sequence). The CDR3 has 15 amino acids. The V gene lost 1 base and the J gene lost 4 bases, with 13 bases spanning the gap. The CDR3 reads CASSLDFSGFYGYTF. CDR3 DNA sequence: TGTGCCAGCAGCTTAGATTTCTCCGGGTTCTATGGCTACACCTTC.

This clonotype was counted many times. This chain joins TRBV20-1 and TRBJ2-5; no definite D call. Trimming removed 4 bases from V and 5 bases from J, with 8 bases in between. Germline CDR1 is DFQATT and CDR2 is SNEGSKA (reference sequence). This CDR3 spans 11 amino acids. DNA for the CDR3: TGCAGTGCTAAGGTGGAGGAGACCCAGTACTTC. This translates into CSAKVEETQYF.

Notes on this clonotype: A much larger clone lies a single base off, so this may be a read error. The rearrangement links TRBV28 to TRBJ1-2; no clear D. In germline, CDR1 is MDHEN, CDR2 SYDVKM. The CDR3 totals 12 residues. CDR3 coding DNA: TGTGCCAGCAGAACAGCGTACTATGGCCACACCTTC. Residues: CASRTAYYGHTF.

This clonotype was counted many times. The rearrangement links TRBV11-1 to TRBJ2-7; 9 bases are a match to TRBD1. Germline-derived CDR1 and CDR2 are SGHAT and FQDESV (reference sequence). This CDR3 comprises 15 residues. Losses at the gene ends were 3 bases for V and 5 bases for J; bases not matched to a gene: 8. The CDR3: CASSFTGGKGHEQYF. CDR3 DNA: TGTGCCAGCAGCTTCACAGGGGGCAAGGGCCACGAGCAGTACTTC.

This clonotype has ten or more counts. The rearrangement uses TRBV6-1 and TRBJ1-1, with TRBD1 as a possible D gene (5 bases). V was cut by 2 bases and J by 1 base, with 11 bases left in between. Germline lookup yields CDR1 MNHNS and CDR2 SASEGT. CDR3 length: 15 residues. CDR3 residues: CASSEHRSENTEAFF. The CDR3 region has the DNA TGTGCCAGCAGTGAACACAGGTCCGAGAACACTGAAGCTTTCTTT.

This clonotype was seen only a few times. V gene TRBV9 combines with J gene TRBJ1-6; 12 positions match TRBD1. The CDR3 extends over 16 amino acids. V was pared by 3 bases and J by 7 bases, with 5 bases of the junction left unmatched. Per germline, CDR1 SGDLS and CDR2 YYNGEE. CDR3: CASSAVGQGANSPLHF. As DNA, the CDR3 is TGTGCCAGCAGCGCCGTGGGACAGGGGGCCAATTCACCCCTCCACTTT.

This clonotype was picked up many times. The rearrangement joins TRBV2 to TRBJ2-1; no firm D call. The CDR3 is made up of 12 amino acids. Germline lookup yields CDR1 SNHLY and CDR2 FYNNEI. The V and J ends lost 10 bases and 1 base respectively, with 8 bases between them. The CDR3 loop is CATPGSYNEQFF. In DNA form, the CDR3 reads TGTGCCACCCCCGGGTCCTACAATGAGCAGTTCTTC.

This clonotype was detected many times. The J gene is TRBJ1-4, the V gene TRBV7-2; no definite D call. The V end was cut by 1 base, the J end by 4 bases, with 4 bases between. Per germline, CDR1 SGHTA and CDR2 FQGNSA. The CDR3 loop spans 13 amino acids. CDR3 DNA sequence: TGTGCCAGCAGCTTAGGTTATAATGAAAAACTGTTTTTT. It is translated as CASSLGYNEKLFF.

Many counts were recorded for this clonotype. The V call is TRBV30, the J call TRBJ1-3; the D gene is possibly TRBD1 (5 bases). Germline V gene lookup returns CDR1 GTSNPN and CDR2 SVGIG (reference sequence). V shed 5 bases and J shed 2 bases, with 7 bases lying between them. This CDR3 contains 12 residues. The CDR3 DNA is TGTGCCTGGGGGGCCGCTGGAAACACCATATATTTT. This translates into CAWGAAGNTIYF.

This clonotype was seen many times. The gene calls are TRBV6-1 and TRBJ1-6; D not resolved. The CDR3 is made up of 13 amino acids. V lost 7 bases, J lost 11 bases, and 15 bases lay in between. Looked up from germline, CDR1 is MNHNS and CDR2 is SASEGT. The CDR3 nucleotides read TGTGCCAGCATCTCCGGCACGCCACCACCCCTCCACTTT. It codes for CASISGTPPPLHF.

This clonotype was seen at least ten times. The chain couples TRBV9 to TRBJ2-1; no firm D call. The V and J ends lost 0 bases and 6 bases respectively, with 7 bases between them. The CDR3 runs to 13 residues. Germline CDR1 is SGDLS and CDR2 is YYNGEE. The CDR3 here is CASSVAPINEQFF. In nucleotides, the CDR3 is TGTGCCAGCAGCGTAGCCCCGATCAATGAGCAGTTCTTC.

This clonotype was counted between two and nine times. V is TRBV20-1 and J is TRBJ1-6; the D is unclear. The CDR3 consists of 14 residues. In germline, CDR1 is DFQATT, CDR2 SNEGSKA (reference sequence). V lost 3 bases to trimming and J lost 0 bases, with 6 bases between them. The CDR3 here is CSARDSSYNSPLHF. The CDR3 DNA is TGCAGTGCTAGGGATAGCTCCTATAATTCACCCCTCCACTTT.

This clonotype was detected only a few times. With a much larger clone just one base away, this may be a read error. Because the CDR3 is missing its conserved closing phenylalanine or tryptophan, this is likely a read error. The chain joins TRBV28 to TRBJ2-7; 10 positions agree with TRBD2. Germline-derived CDR1 and CDR2 are MDHEN and SYDVKM. With V trimmed by 7 bases and J by 5 bases, 8 bases remained unmatched. The CDR3 spans 14 residues. CDR3 residues: CASTHSGGINEQYL. The CDR3 DNA follows: TGTGCCAGCACCCATAGCGGGGGGATCAACGAGCAGTACCTC.

This clonotype was seen many times. The rearrangement joins TRBV24-1 to TRBJ2-3; unclear D gene. This CDR3 has 14 amino acids. Deletions cut 3 bases from V and 1 base from J, with 7 bases between. In germline, CDR1 is KGHDR, CDR2 SFDVKD. CDR3 in amino acids: CATSDAVGTDTQYF. In DNA, the CDR3 is TGTGCCACCAGTGATGCCGTGGGCACAGATACGCAGTATTTT.

This chain connects TRBV10-1 to TRBJ2-1; weak D call: TRBD2 (6 bases). The CDR3 runs 17 residues. The germline gives CDR1 WNHNN, CDR2 SYGVQD (reference sequence). Trimming left V 6 bases short and J 0 bases short, with 18 bases between. This CDR3 reads CASRPMGLLSSYNEQFF. In DNA, the CDR3 is TGCGCCAGCAGGCCGATGGGACTTCTGAGCTCCTACAATGAGCAGTTCTTC.

This clonotype appeared many times. This chain joins TRBV6-1 and TRBJ1-1, with D tentatively TRBD1 (5 bases). Germline-derived CDR1 and CDR2 are MNHNS and SASEGT. V lost 5 bases to trimming and J lost 10 bases, with 20 bases between them. There are 14 residues in the CDR3. The CDR3 here is CASSHQGGSLGAFF. The CDR3 coding sequence is TGTGCCAGCAGTCACCAGGGAGGAAGTCTGGGAGCTTTCTTT.

In its sample, this clonotype was seen many times. The chain recombines TRBV12-3 or TRBV12-4 with TRBJ2-5; D gene ambiguous. Deletions cut 6 bases from V and 1 base from J, with 9 bases between. This CDR3 has 13 amino acids. Here the CDR3 DNA reads TGTGCCAGCAGGATCCAGGTCCAAGAGACCCAGTACTTC. Translated: CASRIQVQETQYF.

This clonotype was seen ten or more times. CDR3 in amino acids: CASRTSGTGELFF. CDR3 sequence (DNA): TGTGCCAGCAGGACTAGCGGGACCGGGGAGCTGTTTTTT. V is TRBV27 and J is TRBJ2-2; TRBD2 agrees at 10 bases. The germline V gene encodes CDR1 MNHEY and CDR2 SMNVEV (reference sequence). This CDR3 comprises 13 residues. The junction had 0 bases not matched to a gene; V was cut back by 6 bases and J by 5 bases.

This clonotype was found many times. The rearrangement joins TRBV2 to TRBJ1-2; 8 nucleotides agree with TRBD1. The CDR3 length is 15 residues. V shed 8 bases and J 3 bases; nucleotides not matched to a gene: 11. Germline CDR1 and CDR2: SNHLY and FYNNEI. CDR3 DNA: TGTGCCAGCGATGGGCTGGGACAGGATGACTATGGCTACACCTTC. It encodes CASDGLGQDDYGYTF.

To note about this clonotype: This may stem from a read error, because a much larger clone lies one nucleotide away. This chain joins TRBV19 and TRBJ2-3, with 11 bases aligning to TRBD2. V trimming: 6 bases; J trimming: 0 bases; junction bases outside the gene matches: 11. This CDR3 is 18 amino acids long. The germline V gene has CDR1 LNHDA and CDR2 SQIVND (reference sequence). The CDR3 region is CASRDRLAGGRSTDTQYF. The DNA of the CDR3 is TGTGCCAGTAGAGATCGTCTAGCGGGGGGCCGTAGCACAGATACGCAGTATTTT.

Many counts were recorded for this clonotype. The rearrangement joins TRBV27 to TRBJ2-1, with a tentative D call TRBD2 (6 bases). Germline assignment: CDR1 MNHEY and CDR2 SMNVEV (reference sequence). The CDR3 extends over 18 amino acids. V lost 4 bases and J lost 6, with 25 bases in between. CDR3 DNA sequence: TGTGCCAGCAGTTCCCTCAACCCCAGCGGGTGGTTGGGCAATGAGCAGTTCTTC. This gives the protein CASSSLNPSGWLGNEQFF.

The table lists this clonotype with many counts. The chain has TRBV28 and TRBJ1-2; 11 bases agree with TRBD1. CDR1 and CDR2 (germline): MDHEN, SYDVKM. The V segment lost 5 bases and the J segment 2 bases; nucleotides outside the gene matches: 1. The CDR3 length is 14 residues. CDR3 residues: CASSRDRGNYGYTF. The CDR3 bases are TGTGCCAGCAGTCGGGACAGGGGGAACTATGGCTACACCTTC.

This clonotype was counted ten times or more. V is TRBV28 and J is TRBJ1-4; a possible D gene is TRBD1 (5 bases). There are 13 residues in the CDR3. Trimming removed 7 bases from V and 4 bases from J, with 10 bases in between. Germline V gene sequence: CDR1 MDHEN, CDR2 SYDVKM. The CDR3 here is CASITRGNEKLFF. As DNA, the CDR3 is TGTGCCAGCATCACGAGGGGTAATGAAAAACTGTTTTTT. Looking up the rest from reference TRBV28 and TRBJ1-4 gives the full variable domain: DVKVTQSSRYLVKRTGEKVFLECVQDMDHENMFWYRQDPGLGLRLIYFSYDVKMKEKGDIPEGYSVSREKKERFSLILESASTNQTSMYLCASITRGNEKLFFGSGTQLSVL.

In its sample, this clonotype was seen many times. The J gene is TRBJ2-1, the V gene TRBV11-2, with D unresolved. Per germline, CDR1 SGHAT and CDR2 FQNNGV. CDR3 size: 12 residues. V shed 1 base and J shed 9 bases, with 7 bases lying between them. CDR3 sequence (DNA): TGTGCCAGCAGCTTAGGGCGGAGTGAGCAGTTCTTC. Protein sequence: CASSLGRSEQFF.

This clonotype was counted ten times or more. The chain uses TRBV28 and TRBJ1-5; D call uncertain. V gave up 6 bases and J gave up 3 bases, with 15 bases separating them. The CDR3 spans 15 residues. Per germline, CDR1 MDHEN and CDR2 SYDVKM. Written as DNA, the CDR3 is TGTGCCAGCAGACTTTGGCGGATCACCAATCAGCCCCAGCATTTT. Translated, it gives CASRLWRITNQPQHF.

This clonotype was detected ten times or more. The rearrangement uses TRBV24-1 and TRBJ2-1, with D perhaps being TRBD1 or TRBD2 (6 bases each). The germline V gene has CDR1 KGHDR and CDR2 SFDVKD. V was cut by 1 base and J by 10 bases, with 19 bases left in between. The CDR3 is made up of 16 amino acids. CDR3 nucleotides: TGTGCCACCAGTGATTTAGGCAGTGGAGGGGGAAACGAGCAGTTCTTC. This translates into CATSDLGSGGGNEQFF.

This clonotype showed up many times. The V and J genes are TRBV4-1 and TRBJ2-5; possible D gene TRBD1, 5 bases. The CDR3 sequence is 14 residues long. The germline V gene encodes CDR1 MGHRA and CDR2 YSYEKL. Trimming cost V 1 base and J 2 bases, with 8 bases left between them. CDR3 protein: CASSQGTPQETQYF. The DNA of the CDR3 is TGCGCCAGCAGCCAAGGGACACCGCAAGAGACCCAGTACTTC.

The V and J genes are TRBV30 and TRBJ1-6; possibly TRBD1 for D (5 bases). Trimming left V 4 bases short and J 8 bases short, with 12 bases between. Germline values: CDR1 GTSNPN, CDR2 SVGIG (reference sequence). The CDR3 totals 13 residues. The CDR3 loop reads CAWTGTDYSPLHF. DNA of the CDR3: TGTGCCTGGACCGGGACGGACTATTCACCCCTCCACTTT.